What follows describes a single TCR beta chain. With random hexamers, reverse transcription was performed on roughly 0.45 to 1 ug of RNA. Amplification of TCR beta CDR3 was carried out by immunoSEQ multiplex PCR, which covered 54 Vbeta and 13 Jbeta segments. TCRdb called the immunoSEQ multiplex PCR reads again in MiXCR, with one record for every CDR3 protein. Here the sample spans roughly 150,000 distinct CDR3 sequences, 80% to 95% being singletons. Looked up from germline, CDR1 is SQVTM and CDR2 is ANQGSEA. V was trimmed by 2 bases and J by 2 bases, leaving 1 base between them. The CDR3 loop spans 10 amino acids. TCR beta sequencing was performed on blood CD8+ and CD4+ T cells. As controls, healthy donors matched for age and sex were used. The CD8+ and CD4+ T cells were negatively isolated, with the TEMRA cells enriched by FACS. This record comes from a study of CD8 T cells in Susac syndrome.

The V call is TRBV29-1, the J call TRBJ2-7; no firm D call. Material for sequencing was CD4+ T cells from PBMCs. This sequence originates from a human donor in good health. The CDR3 here is CSVEPYEQYF. In DNA, the CDR3 is TGCAGCGTTGAACCCTACGAGCAGTACTTC.